This entry features one T cell receptor (beta chain) sequence. Its antigen is undetermined. This specimen comes from a study of beta chain features in type 1 diabetes. Findings and caveats of the study: Type 1 diabetes patients had VDJ junctions that carried fewer insertions and more deletions. The study notes PCR might favor shorter templates equally in patients and controls. In every one of the four CD4+ subsets, TCRB CDR3s were moderately but significantly shorter in Type 1 diabetes patients.

Every donor provided one heparinised blood draw, which averaged around 110 mL. Post-sort purity exceeded 95% for all sorted populations. Trimming took off 0 bases at V and 9 bases at J, with 9 bases between the two ends. The CDR3 is made up of 12 amino acids. Germline V lookup: CDR1 SGDLS, CDR2 YYNGEE. Every isolated RNA sample was fully reverse transcribed, so sequencing captured expressed TCRB transcripts. The method was immunoSEQ multiplex PCR; TCRdb's version includes in-frame clones alone and lacks a portion of them. The sample consists of 600,000 to 700,000 clones, over 10% of them appearing once.

The sequence was obtained from a young man with type 1 diabetes. Sequencing was performed on naive CD4+ T cells from blood. V and J are TRBV9 and TRBJ2-5; TRBD2 might be the D (6 bases). The CDR3 is CASSVEWGAQYF. The CDR3 DNA is TGTGCCAGCAGCGTAGAATGGGGGGCCCAGTACTTC.